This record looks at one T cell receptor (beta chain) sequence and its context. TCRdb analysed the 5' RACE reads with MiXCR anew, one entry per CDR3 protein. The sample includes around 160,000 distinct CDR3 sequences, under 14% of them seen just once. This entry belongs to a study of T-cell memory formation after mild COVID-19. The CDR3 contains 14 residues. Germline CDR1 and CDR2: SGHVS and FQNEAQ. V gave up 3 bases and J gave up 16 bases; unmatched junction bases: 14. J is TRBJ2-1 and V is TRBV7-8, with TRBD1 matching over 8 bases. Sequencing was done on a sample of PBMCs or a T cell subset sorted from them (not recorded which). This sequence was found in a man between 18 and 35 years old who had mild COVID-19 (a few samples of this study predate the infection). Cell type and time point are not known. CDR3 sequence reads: CASSLDGQGLSQFF. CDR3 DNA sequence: TGTGCCAGCAGCTTGGACGGACAGGGACTCTCGCAATTCTTC.